This T cell receptor beta chain was captured by sequencing in a study of blood T cell repertoires in COVID-19. Overall study: The origin of the acute and convalescent COVID-19 samples was the United States, Italy and Spain. Sources were T cells, B-cell-depleted T cells, or PBMCs; the material itself was cDNA or gDNA.

The CDR3 runs to 16 residues. With V trimmed by 1 base and J by 5 bases, 8 bases remained unmatched. Germline V gene data show CDR1 as MGHRA and CDR2 as YSYEKL. Original data processing: Amplification of reference gene primers was used by the study to estimate nucleated cell counts. Method: immunoSEQ multiplex PCR; TCRdb's copy keeps in-frame clones and lacks some. The V and J calls and the clone size are those of that table, but D and trimming were determined from the DNA. The sample carries roughly 250,000 clones, 82% recorded once. Sequenced input: peripheral blood. The rearrangement joins TRBV4-1 to TRBJ2-5; TRBD2 agrees at 9 bases. This clonotype was sampled from a woman aged 60-75 years with active or convalescent COVID-19. CDR3 region: CASSQGLAEAGETQYF. CDR3 sequence (DNA): TGCGCCAGCAGCCAAGGACTAGCGGAAGCAGGGGAGACCCAGTACTTC.